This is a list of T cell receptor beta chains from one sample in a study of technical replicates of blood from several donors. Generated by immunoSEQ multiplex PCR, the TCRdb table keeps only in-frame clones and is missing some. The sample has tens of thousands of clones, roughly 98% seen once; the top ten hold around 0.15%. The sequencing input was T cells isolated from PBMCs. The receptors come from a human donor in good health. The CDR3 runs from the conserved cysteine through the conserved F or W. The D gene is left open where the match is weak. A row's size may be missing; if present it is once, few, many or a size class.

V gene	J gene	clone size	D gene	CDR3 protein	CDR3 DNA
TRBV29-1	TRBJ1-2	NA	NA	CSARVYESKNYGYTF	TGCAGCGCTAGAGTTTACGAATCCAAGAACTATGGCTACACCTTC
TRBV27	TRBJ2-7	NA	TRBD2	CATRLAGSSYEQYF	TGTGCCACTCGACTAGCGGGGAGCTCCTACGAGCAGTACTTC
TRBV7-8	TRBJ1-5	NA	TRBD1	CASRLGQGAGQPQHF	TGTGCCAGCAGGTTAGGACAGGGGGCTGGACAGCCCCAGCATTTT
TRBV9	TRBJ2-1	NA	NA	CASSAGTSFEQFF	TGTGCCAGCAGCGCCGGAACTAGCTTTGAGCAGTTCTTC
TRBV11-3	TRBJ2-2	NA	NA	CASSLAGANTGELFF	TGTGCCAGCAGCTTGGCAGGGGCTAACACCGGGGAGCTGTTTTTT
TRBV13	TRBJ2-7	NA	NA	CASSLRLAAYEQYF	TGTGCCAGCAGCTTAAGATTAGCGGCCTACGAGCAGTACTTC
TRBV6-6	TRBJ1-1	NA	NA	CASRPAGGTNTEAFF	TGTGCCAGCAGGCCGGCGGGGGGTACGAACACTGAAGCTTTCTTT
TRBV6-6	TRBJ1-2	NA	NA	CASRQGVGYTF	TGTGCCAGCAGACAGGGTGTTGGCTACACCTTC
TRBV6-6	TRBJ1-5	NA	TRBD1	CASTNHRTGGRQPQHF	TGTGCCAGCACCAACCATCGGACAGGCGGGCGTCAGCCCCAGCATTTT
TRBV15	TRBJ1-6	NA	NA	CATSTRAIYNSPLHF	TGTGCCACCAGCACTCGAGCGATTTATAATTCACCCCTCCACTTT
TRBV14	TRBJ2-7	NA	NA	CASSPLGQGTYEQYF	TGTGCCAGCAGCCCTCTGGGTCAGGGAACCTACGAGCAGTACTTC
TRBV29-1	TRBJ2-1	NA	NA	CSVDFVGSRYNEQFF	TGCAGCGTTGATTTTGTTGGGAGTAGGTACAATGAGCAGTTCTTC
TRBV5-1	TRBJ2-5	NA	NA	CASSLVPGQETQYF	TGCGCCAGCAGCTTGGTTCCAGGGCAAGAGACCCAGTACTTC
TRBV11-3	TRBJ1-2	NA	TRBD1	CASSIGTGGDDGYTF	TGTGCCAGCAGCATTGGGACAGGGGGCGACGACGGCTACACCTTC
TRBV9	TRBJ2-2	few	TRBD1	CAASQGVSTGELFF	TGTGCCGCCTCCCAGGGGGTGAGCACCGGGGAGCTGTTTTTT
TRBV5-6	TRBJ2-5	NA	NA	CASSLATQGSRETQYF	TGTGCCAGCAGCTTGGCCACACAGGGCTCAAGAGAGACCCAGTACTTC
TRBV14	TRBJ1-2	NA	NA	CASSPGKGVYGYTF	TGTGCCAGCAGCCCCGGGAAGGGGGTATATGGCTACACCTTC
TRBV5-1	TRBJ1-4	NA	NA	CASSLRDSTNEKLFF	TGCGCCAGCAGCTTGAGAGATTCAACTAATGAAAAACTGTTTTTT
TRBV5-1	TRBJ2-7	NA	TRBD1	CASRDRGSSYEQYF	TGCGCCAGCAGGGACAGGGGGAGCTCCTACGAGCAGTACTTC
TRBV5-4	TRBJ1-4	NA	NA	CASSDVREGSEKLFF	TGTGCCAGCAGCGATGTCAGGGAGGGCTCCGAAAAACTGTTTTTT
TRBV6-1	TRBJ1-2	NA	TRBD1	CASQAGQGDGYTF	TGTGCCAGCCAAGCGGGACAGGGGGACGGCTACACCTTC
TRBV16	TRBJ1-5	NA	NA	CASSRVRQENQPQHF	TGTGCCAGCAGCCGGGTCAGACAGGAAAATCAGCCCCAGCATTTT
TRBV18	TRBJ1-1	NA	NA	CASSPQEVANTEAFF	TGTGCCAGCTCACCCCAGGAAGTGGCGAACACTGAAGCTTTCTTT
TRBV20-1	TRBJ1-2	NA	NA	CSAPGGYTF	TGCAGTGCACCGGGGGGCTACACCTTC
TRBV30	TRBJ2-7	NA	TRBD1	CAWSDRVFYEQYF	TGTGCCTGGAGCGACAGGGTCTTCTACGAGCAGTACTTC
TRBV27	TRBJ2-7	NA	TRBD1	CASHPGDSSYEQYF	TGTGCCAGCCACCCCGGGGACAGCTCCTACGAGCAGTACTTC
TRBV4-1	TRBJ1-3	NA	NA	CASSPEAGNTIYF	TGCGCCAGCAGCCCGGAGGCTGGAAACACCATATATTTT
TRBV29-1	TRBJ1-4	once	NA	CSVSKGGTNEKLFF	TGCAGCGTGAGCAAGGGGGGGACTAATGAAAAACTGTTTTTT
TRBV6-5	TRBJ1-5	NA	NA	CASSLDYSNQPQHF	TGTGCCAGCAGTTTGGACTATAGCAATCAGCCCCAGCATTTT
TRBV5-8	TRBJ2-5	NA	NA	CASSSVEQGVLETQYF	TGTGCCAGCAGCTCGGTAGAACAGGGAGTTCTAGAGACCCAGTACTTC
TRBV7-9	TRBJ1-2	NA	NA	CASSFVSGAKGYTF	TGTGCCAGCAGCTTCGTCTCAGGGGCAAAGGGCTACACCTTC
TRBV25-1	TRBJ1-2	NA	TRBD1	CASSGGQVFSYGYTF	TGTGCCAGCAGTGGGGGACAGGTATTCTCCTATGGCTACACCTTC
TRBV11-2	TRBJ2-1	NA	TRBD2	CASSLVWGWTSGSYNEQFF	TGTGCCAGCAGCTTAGTCTGGGGGTGGACTAGCGGGAGCTACAATGAGCAGTTCTTC
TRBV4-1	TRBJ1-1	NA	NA	CASQGRMGTEAFF	TGCGCCAGCCAGGGTCGGATGGGGACTGAAGCTTTCTTT
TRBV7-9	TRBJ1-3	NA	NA	CASILGASNSGNTIYF	TGTGCCAGCATCCTGGGGGCCTCCAACTCTGGAAACACCATATATTTT
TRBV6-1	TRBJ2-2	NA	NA	CASLSTGELFF	TGTGCCAGCCTTTCGACCGGGGAGCTGTTTTTT
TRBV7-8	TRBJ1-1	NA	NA	CASSSGGREAFF	TGTGCCAGCAGCTCGGGAGGTCGTGAAGCTTTCTTT
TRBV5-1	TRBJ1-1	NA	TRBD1	CASSLAGTGTTEAFF	TGCGCCAGCAGCTTGGCCGGGACAGGGACCACTGAAGCTTTCTTT
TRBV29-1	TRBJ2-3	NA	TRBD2	CSVEVGGDLDTQYF	TGCAGCGTTGAAGTGGGGGGGGATTTGGATACGCAGTATTTT
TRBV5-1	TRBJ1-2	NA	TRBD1	CASSSGQGVVGYTF	TGCGCCAGCAGCTCTGGACAGGGGGTTGTGGGCTACACCTTC
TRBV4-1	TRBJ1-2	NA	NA	CASSQDGGAALGGYTF	TGCGCCAGCAGCCAAGATGGAGGGGCAGCGCTTGGGGGCTACACCTTC
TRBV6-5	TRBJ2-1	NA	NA	CASREDFDNEQFF	TGTGCCAGCAGAGAGGACTTCGACAATGAGCAGTTCTTC
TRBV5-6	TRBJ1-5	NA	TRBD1	CASSPGQGRNQPQHF	TGTGCCAGCAGCCCGGGACAGGGGAGGAATCAGCCCCAGCATTTT
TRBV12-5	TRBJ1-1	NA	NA	CASGLPGSEAFF	TGTGCTAGTGGTTTACCGGGATCCGAAGCTTTCTTT
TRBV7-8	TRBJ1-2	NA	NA	CASSPRGNRPGYGYTF	TGTGCCAGCAGCCCCCGTGGTAACAGACCAGGCTATGGCTACACCTTC
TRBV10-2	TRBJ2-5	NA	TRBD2	CASRGLAGELKTQYF	TGCGCCAGCAGGGGACTAGCGGGAGAACTGAAGACCCAGTACTTC
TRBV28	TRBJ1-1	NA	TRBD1	CASSLRGRGSTEAFF	TGTGCCAGCAGTTTGAGGGGGCGGGGAAGCACTGAAGCTTTCTTT
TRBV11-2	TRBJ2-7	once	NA	CASSLRGLGQYF	TGTGCCAGCAGCTTAAGGGGGTTGGGGCAGTACTTC
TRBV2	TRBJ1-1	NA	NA	CASTDITEAFF	TGTGCCAGCACCGACATCACTGAAGCTTTCTTT
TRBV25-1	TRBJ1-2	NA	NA	CASSESAGKPSGPYGYTF	TGTGCCAGCAGTGAATCGGCAGGGAAACCCTCCGGACCATATGGCTACACCTTC
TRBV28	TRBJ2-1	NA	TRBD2	CASSFYGRAGGRGEQFF	TGTGCCAGCAGTTTTTATGGGAGAGCGGGAGGGAGAGGTGAGCAGTTCTTC
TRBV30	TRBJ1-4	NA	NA	CAWSVQSNEKLFF	TGTGCCTGGAGTGTACAGTCTAATGAAAAACTGTTTTTT
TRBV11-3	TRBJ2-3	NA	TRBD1	CASSLWGQDADTQYF	TGTGCCAGCAGCTTGTGGGGACAGGACGCAGATACGCAGTATTTT